The subject of this entry is one TCR beta chain. Trimming pared 5 bases from V and 7 bases from J, leaving 15 bases between. The CDR3 contains 14 residues. The germline gives CDR1 LNHDA, CDR2 SQIVND (reference sequence). This entry comes from a study of blood T cell repertoires in COVID-19. At the level of the study: Collection of acute and convalescent COVID-19 samples took place in the United States, Italy and Spain.

Original data processing: Reference gene primer amplification gave estimated nucleated cell counts. Generated by immunoSEQ multiplex PCR, the TCRdb table keeps only in-frame clones and is missing some. The DNA was the basis for D and trimming; V, J and clone size are from that table. The sample includes tens of thousands of clones, 75% to 85% of them seen just once. The sequenced material came from peripheral blood. The chain has TRBV19 and TRBJ1-5, with D perhaps matching TRBD1 (5 bases). The receptor comes from a man aged 35 to 55 with acute or convalescent COVID-19. The CDR3 nucleotides are TGTGCCAGTAGTCCTGGACAAAGGGCCCAGCCCCAGCATTTT. This gives the protein CASSPGQRAQPQHF.